This entry lists 4 T cell receptor beta chains sequenced from one sample in a study of spatial heterogeneity in lung cancer. Antigens of these TCRs are unknown. Time point of the sample: sample taken at primary tumor resection. Study results and caveats: Tumoral mutation counts were tracked by counts of expanded intratumoral alpha and beta TCRs.

Via MiXCR, TCRdb re-called the 5' RACE reads, giving one row per CDR3 protein. Among around 4,900 distinct CDR3 sequences listed, approximately 13% were seen once. This specimen was lung tumor tissue, taken at surgery. These TCRs come from a male donor with early-stage non-small cell lung cancer.

Sample share makes this clonotype large. Within a library made for alpha chains, this beta chain is off target, and its count is uninformative. The V gene is TRBV7-9, the J gene TRBJ2-1; 10 positions match TRBD2. V shed 10 bases, J shed 0 bases, and the junction held 12 bases outside the gene matches. Germline lookup yields CDR1 SEHNR and CDR2 FQNEAQ (reference sequence). This CDR3 comprises 17 residues. The chain's CDR3 is CAKKPLSSGSSYNEQFF. The CDR3 nucleotides are TGTGCCAAAAAGCCTCTCTCTAGCGGGAGCTCCTACAATGAGCAGTTCTTC.

This clonotype appeared many times. This beta chain slipped into a library made for alpha chains as a stray read, so its size is not meaningful. This chain connects TRBV6-1 to TRBJ2-1, with 10 bases fitting TRBD2. Trimming removed 4 bases from V and 0 bases from J; junction bases left unmatched: 9. Germline lookup yields CDR1 MNHNS and CDR2 SASEGT. This CDR3 is built from 18 residues. CDR3: CASSGRRTSGSSYNEQFF. CDR3 DNA sequence: TGTGCCAGCAGTGGACGACGGACTAGCGGAAGCTCCTACAATGAGCAGTTCTTC.

As concerns this clonotype: This beta chain is off target for a library built for alpha chains, so its abundance means little. The gene calls are TRBV4-2 and TRBJ2-1; no firm D call. Trimming pared 4 bases from V and 6 bases from J, leaving 10 bases between. The CDR3 totals 13 residues. Germline CDR1 is LGHNA and CDR2 is YNFKEQ. The CDR3 spells CASSPVLSNEQFF. The CDR3 region has the DNA TGTGCCAGCAGCCCGGTCCTCAGCAATGAGCAGTTCTTC.

Within the sample, this clonotype is medium-sized. The library was designed around alpha chains, so this beta chain is a stray read whose abundance carries little weight. This chain connects TRBV10-3 to TRBJ2-1, with 8 bases identical to TRBD1. The V segment lost 8 bases and the J segment 4 bases; nucleotides outside the gene matches: 4. This CDR3 spans 13 amino acids. Germline-derived CDR1 and CDR2 are ENHRY and SYGVKD. CDR3 amino acids: CAIAGGWYNEQFF. CDR3 nucleotides: TGTGCCATCGCAGGGGGCTGGTACAATGAGCAGTTCTTC.